The source of this TCR beta chain is a study of OX40 agonist ivuxolimab in advanced cancers. Study-level information: The patients received agonistic anti-OX40 (CD134) antibody ivuxolimab. Allowance was made for prior anti-PD-1, anti-PD-L1 or anti-CTLA-4 therapy, and approximately 41% had some.

Assay: immunoSEQ multiplex PCR; the TCRdb copy retains only in-frame clones and omits some. Among 50,000 or so clones listed, roughly four fifths were seen once. Between the trimmed V and J ends, which lost 1 base and 5 bases, there was a span of 16 bases. There are 16 residues in the CDR3. Germline V lookup: CDR1 SGHNT, CDR2 YENEEA. Sequences were derived from CD4+ or CD8+ T cells sorted from blood, sampled in a trial of the OX40 agonist ivuxolimab. The TCR comes from an adult with an advanced solid tumor such as melanoma, head and neck, liver or kidney cancer. The chain recombines TRBV11-3 with TRBJ2-3; D is ambiguous. The CDR3 DNA follows: TGTGCCAGCAGCTTAGGGTTAACGCTCGGGTTAGATACGCAGTATTTT. The encoded protein is CASSLGLTLGLDTQYF.